The text below deals with one T cell receptor (beta chain). Its antigen remains unknown. An assay was performed, and its level was deep. Profiling relied on immunoSEQ multiplex PCR, and the TCRdb table lists in-frame clones only, not all of them. The sample records about 2.1 million clones, 90% to 95% being singletons. The germline V gene has CDR1 SQVTM and CDR2 ANQGSEA. The CDR3 contains 13 residues. V was shortened by 1 base and J by 5 bases, with 11 bases between the two germline ends. These data originate in a study of shared clonotypes between healthy human individuals. Study-wide background: Plates per donor: three CD4 naive, three CD4 memory, two CD8 naive, one CD8 memory.

The study's findings and limits: Limited genetic and exposure-history diversity came from having few donors.

CD45RO-negative, CCR7-positively selected cells formed the naive CD8 fraction, excluding terminally differentiated effector memory CD45RA+ cells. Healthy adults negative for HIV, lacking recent acute infections or vaccinations, served as donors. The genes are TRBV29-1 and TRBJ2-5, with D possibly being TRBD1 (5 bases). The TCR originated in a man younger than 30 in good health. Some clones in this sample may be carry-over from other donors' samples. The source material was naive CD8+ T cells from PBMCs. The CDR3 bases are TGCAGCGTTGAAGTACCAGGGCGGGAGACCCAGTACTTC. Its translation: CSVEVPGRETQYF. The full variable domain, its missing parts supplied by reference TRBV29-1 and TRBJ2-5, is SAVISQKPSRDICQRGTSLTIQCQVDSQVTMMFWYRQQPGQSLTLIATANQGSEATYESGFVIDKFPISRPNLTFSTLTVSNMSPEDSSIYLCSVEVPGRETQYFGPGTRLLVL.